This T cell receptor beta chain was captured by sequencing in a study of OX40 agonist ivuxolimab in advanced cancers. TCRdb's copy holds only in-frame clones and misses some; the assay was immunoSEQ multiplex PCR. Among tens of thousands of clones listed, over 70% were seen once. The germline V gene has CDR1 SGHKS and CDR2 YYEKEE (reference sequence). CDR3 length: 16 amino acids. V gave up 4 bases and J gave up 0 bases; unmatched junction bases: 7. This specimen was CD4+ or CD8+ T cells sorted from blood, taken in a trial of the OX40 agonist ivuxolimab. This receptor was obtained from an adult with an advanced solid tumor such as melanoma, head and neck, liver or kidney cancer. This rearrangement joins TRBV5-5 to TRBJ2-1; 7 bases fit TRBD1. CDR3 amino acids: CASSMGQMSSYNEQFF. In nucleotides, the CDR3 is TGTGCCAGCAGCATGGGACAGATGAGCTCCTACAATGAGCAGTTCTTC.